These 19 T cell receptor beta chains came from one sample sequenced in a study of Ad26.COV2.S vaccination and SARS-CoV-2 variants. The repertoire was sequenced with immunoSEQ multiplex PCR; TCRdb's copy has only in-frame clones and lacks some. The repertoire includes hundreds of thousands of clones, roughly 89% of them detected once, and 2.5% sits in the top ten. Specified treatment: 15 to 20 received Ad26.COV2.S at low or high dose, single or two shots; a few received placebo; per-sample allocation not given. All samples were drawn on day 63, counting from the first vaccine or placebo injection. The specimen comprised peripheral blood, sampled in a trial of Ad26.COV2.S vaccine versus placebo. Source of these receptors: a person between 18 and 65 years old who received the Ad26.COV2.S COVID-19 vaccine or a placebo.

The chain links TRBV5-4 to TRBJ2-2; a possible D gene is TRBD2 (7 bases). The length of the CDR3 is 15 residues. CDR1 is SGHNT and CDR2 is YYREEE in the germline V gene (reference sequence). Trimming shortened V by 4 bases and J by 4 bases, and 14 bases separated the two germline ends. The CDR3 region has the DNA TGTGCCAGCAGCCTACAACGGGGGGCCACCGGGGAGCTGTTTTTT. This sequence encodes CASSLQRGATGELFF.

V and J are TRBV10-3 and TRBJ1-5; D gene uncertain. The germline V and J ends were trimmed by 2 bases and 2 bases, with 7 bases remaining between them. Germline V gives CDR1 ENHRY, CDR2 SYGVKD. The CDR3 contains 14 residues. CDR3 region: CAISETWGNQPQHF. The DNA for the CDR3 is TGTGCCATCAGTGAGACCTGGGGCAATCAGCCCCAGCATTTT.

V and J are TRBV29-1 and TRBJ2-3; TRBD1 matches 7 bases. CDR1 is SQVTM, CDR2 ANQGSEA, per germline. V shed 4 bases, J shed 2 bases, and the junction held 3 bases outside the gene matches. This CDR3 comprises 13 residues. The CDR3 loop is CSVAGQLTDTQYF. In nucleotides, the CDR3 is TGCAGCGTTGCGGGACAGCTCACAGATACGCAGTATTTT.

CDR3 in DNA: TGTGCCAGCTCGTTCAGGGGCGTTGGCACCTTC. The encoded protein is CASSFRGVGTF. The chain couples TRBV12-3 or TRBV12-4 to TRBJ1-2; tentatively, D is TRBD1 (6 bases). The CDR3 runs to 11 residues. Deletions cut 8 bases from V and 13 bases from J, with 17 bases between.

The gene calls are TRBV6-6 and TRBJ2-5; maybe TRBD1 (5 bases). CDR1 is MNHNY and CDR2 is SVGAGI in the germline V gene (reference sequence). CDR3 length: 15 residues. V shed 0 bases and J shed 1 base, with 9 bases lying between them. CDR3 region: CASSYSHRSQETQYF. The CDR3 nucleotides read TGTGCCAGCAGTTACTCTCACAGGTCCCAAGAGACCCAGTACTTC.

This chain joins TRBV5-6 and TRBJ1-5; D unclear. V was clipped by 0 bases and J by 0 bases, with 7 bases between them. This CDR3 is 15 amino acids long. Germline V CDR1 and CDR2: SGHDT, YYEEEE. In nucleotides, the CDR3 is TGTGCCAGCAGCTTGGGGTCTTTTAGCAATCAGCCCCAGCATTTT. Its translation is CASSLGSFSNQPQHF.

The V call is TRBV5-4, the J call TRBJ2-3; 10 bases align to TRBD2. The CDR3 is made up of 17 amino acids. In germline, CDR1 is SGHNT, CDR2 YYREEE (reference sequence). After removal of 4 bases from V and 4 bases from J, the junction contained 12 bases not matched to a gene. The CDR3 spells CASSPASGGGIADTQYF. The CDR3 nucleotides read TGTGCCAGCAGCCCGGCTAGCGGGGGCGGGATCGCAGATACGCAGTATTTT.

The chain employs TRBV7-5 and TRBJ2-7; TRBD2 is the table's D call and was not checked against the DNA. TRBV7-5 is a documented pseudogene. There are 10 residues in the CDR3. CDR3 sequence: CVRSYRGQYF. The CDR3 nucleotides read TGTGTCAGAAGCTATCGAGGGCAGTACTTC.

The chain combines TRBV7-2 with TRBJ1-4; TRBD1 agrees at 8 bases. The germline V gene has CDR1 SGHTA and CDR2 FQGNSA. With V trimmed by 2 bases and J by 3 bases, 14 bases remained unmatched. The CDR3 spans 19 residues. The DNA of the CDR3 is TGTGCCAGCAGCTTAACACCAGGGGGCCGCGGTTTGCCTAATGAAAAACTGTTTTTT. This codes for CASSLTPGGRGLPNEKLFF.

This sequence joins TRBV10-2 and TRBJ1-2, with TRBD1 matching 8 bases. V lost 6 bases and J lost 4; bases outside the gene matches: 4. CDR3 size: 13 residues. Germline values: CDR1 WSHSY, CDR2 SAAADI. The CDR3 loop is CASSPGQGYGYTF. The CDR3 DNA reads TGCGCCAGCAGCCCCGGACAGGGCTATGGCTACACCTTC.

As for this clone: In the same sample, other DNA sequences code for this CDR3. J is TRBJ1-1 and V is TRBV18; D not certain. Germline lookup yields CDR1 KGHSH and CDR2 LQKENI. This CDR3 has 12 residues. V was clipped by 3 bases and J by 1 base, with 3 bases between them. The CDR3 region is CASSPSNTEAFF. In DNA, the CDR3 is TGTGCCAGCTCACCCTCGAACACTGAAGCTTTCTTT.

On this clone: Other DNA sequences in the same sample also yield this CDR3. This rearrangement joins TRBV9 to TRBJ1-2; the D gene is possibly TRBD1 (5 bases). CDR1 and CDR2 (germline): SGDLS, YYNGEE. V was cut by 0 bases and J by 2 bases, with 8 bases left in between. There are 14 residues in the CDR3. CDR3 DNA: TGTGCCAGCAGCGTAGGCCAGGGAAACTATGGCTACACCTTC. Translating gives CASSVGQGNYGYTF.

This rearrangement joins TRBV6-5 to TRBJ2-6; D is unresolved. V was trimmed by 4 bases and J by 0 bases, leaving 7 bases between them. Germline CDR1 reads MNHEY; CDR2 reads SVGAGI. The CDR3 has 15 residues. The CDR3 DNA is TGTGCCAGCAGTTCAGTAGGCTCTGGGGCCAACGTCCTGACTTTC. It yields the protein CASSSVGSGANVLTF.

This clone was detected only once. This chain uses TRBV5-6 with TRBJ2-1; D uncertain. Trimming took 0 bases from V and 4 from J, leaving 8 bases between them. Germline assignment: CDR1 SGHDT and CDR2 YYEEEE. The CDR3 sequence is 14 residues long. Here the CDR3 DNA reads TGTGCCAGCAGCTTGGTTGGCGCTTACAATGAGCAGTTCTTC. This gives the protein CASSLVGAYNEQFF.

This chain links TRBV6-5 with TRBJ2-4; 9 nucleotides align to TRBD1. This CDR3 spans 13 amino acids. V trimming: 5 bases; J trimming: 5 bases; junction bases outside the gene matches: 1. CDR1 is MNHEY and CDR2 is SVGAGI in the germline V gene. CDR3 residues: CASSRQGENIQYF. CDR3 nucleotide sequence: TGTGCCAGCAGTAGACAGGGGGAAAACATTCAGTACTTC.

CDR3 loop: CASSPVSRGPEAFF. The CDR3, as DNA: TGTGCCAGCTCACCAGTATCCAGGGGCCCTGAAGCTTTCTTT. This chain links TRBV18 with TRBJ1-1, with D possibly TRBD1 on 6 matching bases. The CDR3 loop spans 14 amino acids. Trimming cost V 2 bases and J 6 bases, with 13 bases left between them. Germline V gene data show CDR1 as KGHSH and CDR2 as LQKENI.

This sequence joins TRBV28 and TRBJ1-2; TRBD1 agrees at 7 bases. CDR1 MDHEN and CDR2 SYDVKM come from the germline V gene. Trimming removed 4 bases from V and 7 bases from J; junction bases left unmatched: 6. CDR3 length equals 13 residues. DNA for the CDR3: TGTGCCAGCAGTTGGGGGACAGTAATTGGCTACACCTTC. Translated: CASSWGTVIGYTF.

The chain couples TRBV2 to TRBJ1-3; TRBD1 matches 9 bases. The J segment lost 0 bases and the V segment lost 4 bases, leaving 4 bases of the junction unmatched. The germline V gene encodes CDR1 SNHLY and CDR2 FYNNEI. There are 16 residues in the CDR3. Written as DNA, the CDR3 is TGTGCCAGCAGTGCACAGGGGGCGGACTCTGGAAACACCATATATTTT. Its protein product is CASSAQGADSGNTIYF. The full variable domain, with the rest looked up from reference TRBV2 and TRBJ1-3, is EPEVTQTPSHQVTQMGQEVILRCVPISNHLYFYWYRQILGQKVEFLVSFYNNEISEKSEIFDDQFSVERPDGSNFTLKIRSTKLEDSAMYFCASSAQGADSGNTIYFGEGSWLTVV.

This clone was detected a few times. The V call is TRBV6-5, the J call TRBJ1-6; no reliable D call. V dropped 3 bases and J dropped 10 bases, with 7 bases sitting between them. The CDR3 has 12 residues. Germline assignment: CDR1 MNHEY and CDR2 SVGAGI. The CDR3 reads CASSYLRSPLHF. The CDR3 bases are TGTGCCAGCAGTTATCTGCGGTCACCCCTCCACTTT.